The 21 T cell receptor beta chains below come from one sample, sequenced in a study of blood T cell repertoires in COVID-19. Produced via immunoSEQ multiplex PCR; TCRdb's table is partial and in-frame only. Of approximately 240,000 clones listed, around 90% are singletons. Material for sequencing was peripheral blood. The source is a man aged 25 to 40 with COVID-19, enrolled during active disease.

The gene calls are TRBV28 and TRBJ2-5; TRBD1 matches at 10 bases. Germline lookup yields CDR1 MDHEN and CDR2 SYDVKM. J lost 9 bases, V lost 5 bases, and 6 bases had no gene match. The CDR3 length is 13 residues. As DNA, the CDR3 is TGTGCCAGCAGTAACTGGACAGGGGGTGCCCAGTACTTC. Residues: CASSNWTGGAQYF.

In its sample, this clone was seen once. The rearrangement joins TRBV2 to TRBJ1-1, with TRBD1 as a possible D gene (6 bases). The CDR3 loop spans 14 amino acids. Germline CDR1 reads SNHLY; CDR2 reads FYNNEI. V lost 3 bases, J lost 1 base, and 9 bases lay in between. As DNA, the CDR3 is TGTGCCAGCAGTGATACAGGGAGGAACACTGAAGCTTTCTTT. Its protein product is CASSDTGRNTEAFF. Supplemented by reference TRBV2 and TRBJ1-1, the full variable domain reads EPEVTQTPSHQVTQMGQEVILRCVPISNHLYFYWYRQILGQKVEFLVSFYNNEISEKSEIFDDQFSVERPDGSNFTLKIRSTKLEDSAMYFCASSDTGRNTEAFFGQGTRLTVV.

V is TRBV5-5 and J is TRBJ2-2; 8 bases match TRBD1. This CDR3 region has 15 residues. Unmatched junction bases numbered 2, after V lost 1 base and J lost 3 bases. CDR1 and CDR2 from the germline V gene are SGHKS and YYEKEE (reference sequence). The CDR3 bases are TGTGCCAGCAGCTTGCAGGGGGCGGACACCGGGGAGCTGTTTTTT. Protein: CASSLQGADTGELFF. The variable domain in full, with the rest retrieved from reference TRBV5-5 and TRBJ2-2, is DAGVTQSPTHLIKTRGQQVTLRCSPISGHKSVSWYQQVLGQGPQFIFQYYEKEERGRGNFPDRFSARQFPNYSSELNVNALLLGDSALYLCASSLQGADTGELFFGEGSRLTVL.

V usage is TRBV11-2 and J usage is TRBJ1-6; tentative D call: TRBD1 (6 bases). The germline gives CDR1 SGHAT, CDR2 FQNNGV. The V gene lost 5 bases and the J gene lost 6 bases, with 17 bases spanning the gap. The CDR3 spans 16 residues. The DNA for the CDR3 is TGTGCCAGCAGCCCCATTAGGGGGTCCGCTAATTCACCCCTCCACTTT. Translating gives CASSPIRGSANSPLHF.

The chain links TRBV11-2 to TRBJ1-1, with D perhaps matching TRBD1 (6 bases). Germline V gene sequence: CDR1 SGHAT, CDR2 FQNNGV. V lost 3 bases to trimming and J lost 5 bases, with 22 bases between them. CDR3 size: 17 residues. The DNA of the CDR3 is TGTGCCAGCAGCTTCGGACTCGCAACGGAGGGGGGGACTGAAGCTTTCTTT. Translating it yields CASSFGLATEGGTEAFF.

Only one count was recorded for this clone. V usage is TRBV29-1 and J usage is TRBJ2-7; the D gene is possibly TRBD2 (6 bases). V dropped 6 bases and J dropped 0 bases, with 12 bases sitting between them. The CDR3 has 13 residues. The germline gives CDR1 SQVTM, CDR2 ANQGSEA. The CDR3 loop reads CSVGTELSYEQYF. The CDR3 DNA is TGCAGCGTCGGGACTGAACTCTCCTACGAGCAGTACTTC.

This rearrangement joins TRBV4-1 to TRBJ2-1; maybe TRBD1 (5 bases). In germline, CDR1 is MGHRA, CDR2 YSYEKL. This CDR3 contains 15 residues. V dropped 1 base and J dropped 6 bases, with 13 bases sitting between them. The chain's CDR3 is CASSQGRVIINEQFF. CDR3 bases: TGCGCCAGCAGCCAAGGCAGGGTAATAATCAATGAGCAGTTCTTC.

The chain carries TRBV11-2 and TRBJ1-2; 7 nucleotides line up with TRBD1. The CDR3 runs 13 residues. V shed 5 bases, J shed 6 bases, and the junction held 6 bases outside the gene matches. Germline-derived CDR1 and CDR2 are SGHAT and FQNNGV. In nucleotides, the CDR3 is TGTGCCAGCAGCCGCGGACAGGAGGATGGCTACACCTTC. It is translated as CASSRGQEDGYTF.

The chain employs TRBV19 and TRBJ1-4; 11 bases agree with TRBD1. With V trimmed by 3 bases and J by 7 bases, 19 bases remained unmatched. This CDR3 is built from 20 residues. Per the germline V gene, CDR1 is LNHDA and CDR2 is SQIVND (reference sequence). CDR3 sequence: CASSIAVPWTGGADREKLFF. CDR3 nucleotides: TGTGCCAGTAGTATCGCCGTGCCGTGGACAGGGGGCGCAGATCGTGAAAAACTGTTTTTT.

This chain links TRBV6-5 with TRBJ2-1, with TRBD2 identical over 10 bases. V shed 10 bases and J 4 bases; nucleotides not matched to a gene: 7. This CDR3 is built from 14 residues. Germline values: CDR1 MNHEY, CDR2 SVGAGI. The CDR3 DNA is TGTGCCATTCGCTTTAGCGGGGGGTACAATGAGCAGTTCTTC. It specifies CAIRFSGGYNEQFF.

This chain joins TRBV7-9 and TRBJ2-3, with TRBD2 matching over 9 bases. J gave up 4 bases and V 2 bases, and 7 bases lay outside the gene matches. Germline CDR1 and CDR2: SEHNR and FQNEAQ (reference sequence). This CDR3 has 16 residues. CDR3 in amino acids: CASSLMVRGGSDTQYF. CDR3 sequence (DNA): TGTGCCAGCAGCTTAATGGTGCGGGGGGGTTCAGATACGCAGTATTTT.

V is TRBV29-1 and J is TRBJ1-1, with TRBD1 as a possible D gene (6 bases). Per germline, CDR1 SQVTM and CDR2 ANQGSEA. The V end lost 5 bases, the J end lost 5 bases, and 18 bases lay between the germline ends. The CDR3 spans 14 residues. The CDR3 nucleotides read TGCAGCGTTCAACGTTTACAGGGTCAAACTGAAGCTTTCTTT. Translating it yields CSVQRLQGQTEAFF.

The V gene is TRBV7-3, the J gene TRBJ1-2; no clear D. From germline, CDR1 is SGHTA and CDR2 FQGTGA. Deletions cut 1 base from V and 0 bases from J, with 9 bases between. The CDR3 totals 15 residues. The DNA of the CDR3 is TGTGCCAGCAGCTTAAGCGGCGCCACTAACTATGGCTACACCTTC. Its protein product is CASSLSGATNYGYTF.

The chain combines TRBV5-6 with TRBJ2-1; D possibly corresponds to TRBD2 (5 bases). V was cut by 5 bases and J by 6 bases, with 18 bases left in between. Germline assignment: CDR1 SGHDT and CDR2 YYEEEE. The CDR3 consists of 15 residues. The CDR3 DNA is TGTGCCAGCAGTTTCGGGGATTTAGGTGTCAATGAGCAGTTCTTC. As protein: CASSFGDLGVNEQFF. Full variable domain (rest looked up from reference TRBV5-6 and TRBJ2-1): DAGVTQSPTHLIKTRGQQVTLRCSPKSGHDTVSWYQQALGQGPQFIFQYYEEEERQRGNFPDRFSGHQFPNYSSELNVNALLLGDSALYLCASSFGDLGVNEQFFGPGTRLTVL.

The chain employs TRBV5-1 and TRBJ1-6, with D possibly TRBD1 on 5 matching bases. V lost 1 base and J lost 8, with 19 bases in between. This CDR3 is 17 amino acids long. From germline, CDR1 is SGHRS and CDR2 YFSETQ. The CDR3 reads CASSLFSRELGDSPLHF. The CDR3 region has the DNA TGCGCCAGCAGCTTGTTCTCCAGGGAACTTGGGGATTCACCCCTCCACTTT.

This chain joins TRBV6-6 and TRBJ1-1; no clear D. Trimming left V 6 bases short and J 8 bases short, with 16 bases between. The germline CDR1 and CDR2 sequences are MNHNY and SVGAGI (reference sequence). The CDR3 is 13 residues long. CDR3 nucleotides: TGTGCCAGCAGGGAACAGCCCGCTCTCGAAGCTTTCTTT. Translated, it gives CASREQPALEAFF.

The sample holds one count of this clone. The rearrangement joins TRBV6-5 to TRBJ2-1; D is perhaps TRBD1 (6 bases). Between the trimmed V and J ends, which lost 2 bases and 12 bases, there was a span of 14 bases. Germline CDR1 and CDR2: MNHEY and SVGAGI. The CDR3 loop spans 13 amino acids. In DNA, the CDR3 is TGTGCCAGCAGTTACAAGTCAGGGGATTGGCAGTTCTTC. Protein product: CASSYKSGDWQFF.

The J gene is TRBJ1-1, the V gene TRBV9; 7 positions match TRBD1. Trimming took 3 bases from V and 4 from J; bases not matched to a gene: 6. The CDR3 is 14 residues long. Germline loops: CDR1 SGDLS, CDR2 YYNGEE. CDR3: CASSGQGGGTEAFF. In DNA form, the CDR3 reads TGTGCCAGCAGCGGCCAAGGGGGCGGCACTGAAGCTTTCTTT.

CDR3 amino acids: CASSTGTGVSFGYEQYF. The DNA of the CDR3 is TGTGCCAGCAGCACCGGGACAGGGGTATCTTTTGGGTACGAGCAGTACTTC. The chain recombines TRBV7-9 with TRBJ2-7; 10 nucleotides match TRBD1. The germline gives CDR1 SEHNR, CDR2 FQNEAQ (reference sequence). Germline trimming cut 5 bases from V and 4 bases from J; bases unmatched to any gene: 14. The CDR3 loop spans 17 amino acids. Together with reference TRBV7-9 and TRBJ2-7, the CDR3 gives the full variable domain: DTGVSQNPRHKITKRGQNVTFRCDPISEHNRLYWYRQTLGQGPEFLTYFQNEAQLEKSRLLSDRFSAERPKGSFSTLEIQRTEQGDSAMYLCASSTGTGVSFGYEQYFGPGTRLTVT.

This clone was found once. CDR3 loop: CASSDPIGTGETQYF. In nucleotides, the CDR3 is TGTGCCAGTAGCGATCCTATTGGGACAGGGGAGACCCAGTACTTC. The J gene is TRBJ2-5, the V gene TRBV19; 9 nucleotides align to TRBD1. This CDR3 is 15 amino acids long. V lost 6 bases, J lost 5 bases, and 10 bases stayed unmatched. Per germline, CDR1 LNHDA and CDR2 SQIVND (reference sequence).

The chain links TRBV3-1 (or the pseudogene TRBV3-2) to TRBJ2-3, with 9 bases aligning to TRBD1. The CDR3 runs 15 residues. Trimming cost V 4 bases and J 3 bases; bases outside gene matches: 5. Germline values: CDR1 LGHDT, CDR2 YNNKEL (reference sequence). CDR3 bases: TGTGCCAGCAGCCCCGGGACAGGGAGAACAGATACGCAGTATTTT. It encodes CASSPGTGRTDTQYF.